This T cell receptor (beta chain) was documented in a study of T cell repertoires in cytomegalovirus infection. The CDR3 sequence is 15 residues long. With 1 base clipped from V and 4 bases from J, the junction kept 4 bases outside the gene matches. Looked up from germline, CDR1 is MNHNS and CDR2 is SASEGT. TCRdb reprocessed the reads with MiXCR, giving one entry per CDR3 protein. The table includes some 700,000 distinct CDR3 sequences, 35% to 45% detected once. Findings of the study overall: Ex vivo, HLA-C-restricted CMV-specific TCR beta clonotypes prevailed over the rest of the response.

On this clonotype itself: Its antigen remains unknown.

The sequencing sample was made of PBMCs. This clonotype was sampled from a human donor in good health (CMV status not recorded). Some clones in this sample may be carry-over from other donors' samples. The chain links TRBV6-1 to TRBJ2-1, with 7 bases that match TRBD1. The CDR3 sequence is CASSEEGALYNEQFF. CDR3 nucleotides: TGTGCCAGCAGTGAAGAGGGGGCACTGTACAATGAGCAGTTCTTC.